This TCR beta chain was documented in a study of radiotherapy plus CTLA-4 blockade in lung cancer. In the study overall: Patients showed objective responses in 15% to 20% of cases, and disease control was achieved by around 30%. General study findings and limits: It was early blood T cell clone dynamics, with interferon-beta, that reportedly best predicted response.

The repertoire was sequenced with immunoSEQ multiplex PCR; TCRdb's copy has only in-frame clones and lacks some. The sample shows about 45,000 clones, approximately 62% of them seen only once. There are 13 residues in the CDR3. Germline CDR1 is SGHAT and CDR2 is FQDESV (reference sequence). V gave up 6 bases and J gave up 0 bases, with 8 bases separating them. Remarks on this clone: What it recognizes is unknown.

The sequencing here drew on peripheral blood, taken from a patient treated with radiotherapy plus ipilimumab. This chain links TRBV11-1 with TRBJ1-1; D remains ambiguous. The TCR originated in a human donor with non-small cell lung cancer who had a partial response to radiotherapy plus ipilimumab. DNA for the CDR3: TGTGCCAGCAGTGCGAGTGTGAACACTGAAGCTTTCTTT. Its translation: CASSASVNTEAFF. Full variable domain (rest looked up from reference TRBV11-1 and TRBJ1-1): EAEVAQSPRYKITEKSQAVAFWCDPISGHATLYWYRQILGQGPELLVQFQDESVVDDSQLPKDRFSAERLKGVDSTLKIQPAELGDSAMYLCASSASVNTEAFFGQGTRLTVV.